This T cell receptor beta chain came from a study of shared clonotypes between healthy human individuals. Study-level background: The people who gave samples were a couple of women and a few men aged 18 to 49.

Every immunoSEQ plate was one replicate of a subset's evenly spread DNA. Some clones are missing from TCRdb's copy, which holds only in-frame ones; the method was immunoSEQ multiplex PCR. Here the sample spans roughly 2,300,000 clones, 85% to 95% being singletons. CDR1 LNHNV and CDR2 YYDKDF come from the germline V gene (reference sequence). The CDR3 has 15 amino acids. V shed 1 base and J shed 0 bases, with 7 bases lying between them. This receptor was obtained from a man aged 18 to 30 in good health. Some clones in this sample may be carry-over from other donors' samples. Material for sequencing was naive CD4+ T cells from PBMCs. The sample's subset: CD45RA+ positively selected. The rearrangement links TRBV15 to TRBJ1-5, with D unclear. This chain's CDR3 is CATSRVYYSNQPQHF. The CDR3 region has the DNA TGTGCCACCAGCAGAGTGTACTATAGCAATCAGCCCCAGCATTTT.